This T cell receptor (beta chain) is drawn from a study of glioma-infiltrating T cells after dendritic cell vaccination. TCRdb's table, derived via immunoSEQ multiplex PCR, lists solely in-frame clones and lacks some. The sample holds about 64,000 clones, approximately 78% seen once. Looked up from germline, CDR1 is MNHNS and CDR2 is SASEGT. The CDR3 sequence is 14 residues long. The V gene lost 6 bases and the J gene lost 0 bases, with 10 bases spanning the gap. Before vaccination, two weeks after the third vaccination, and at progression, PBMC were collected. The sample was blood, taken before dendritic cell vaccination. This receptor was obtained from a human donor with glioblastoma. The chain combines TRBV6-1 with TRBJ2-3; no firm D call. The CDR3 DNA reads as TGTGCCAGCAGCGCGGCTTCAAGCACAGATACGCAGTATTTT. It translates to CASSAASSTDTQYF.